The subject of this entry is one T cell receptor (beta chain). The sample belongs to a study of T cell responses to AZD1222 COVID-19 vaccine. Assay used: immunoSEQ multiplex PCR; TCRdb lists only in-frame clones, some missing. The sample lists approximately 150,000 clones; roughly 88% were seen once. V trimming: 4 bases; J trimming: 7 bases; junction bases outside the gene matches: 11. This CDR3 is built from 15 residues. Germline loops: CDR1 KGHSH, CDR2 LQKENI. This material consisted of peripheral blood, taken 28 days after the second AZD1222 dose. The origin of this receptor is an adult who received the AZD1222 COVID-19 vaccine. The chain recombines TRBV18 with TRBJ2-7; 9 bases map to TRBD1. The CDR3 protein is CASSQATGGEGEQYF. In nucleotides, the CDR3 is TGTGCCAGCTCACAAGCAACAGGGGGCGAGGGGGAGCAGTACTTC.